These T cell receptor beta chains were read from a single sample in a study of shared clonotypes between healthy human individuals. Profiled with immunoSEQ multiplex PCR; TCRdb holds only in-frame clones, not every one. The sample carries about half a million clones, approximately 80% recorded once. The sample consisted of PBMCs. The receptors here all came from a woman in her thirties or forties in good health. Some clones in this sample may be carry-over from other donors' samples. The CDR3 runs from the conserved cysteine through the conserved F or W. Each record gives: clone size, J gene, D gene, V gene, CDR3 DNA, CDR3 protein. The D gene is left open where the match is weak. Size is omitted from some rows. Given values are once, few, many or a class for expanded clones.

many	TRBJ2-3	-	TRBV9	TGTGCCAGCAGCGCGGACAACCCTGGGGATACGCAGTATTTT	CASSADNPGDTQYF
-	TRBJ1-2	-	TRBV6-1	TGTGCCAGCTCCCGGGACGGCTATGGCTACACCTTC	CASSRDGYGYTF
-	TRBJ1-5	TRBD1	TRBV5-8	TGTGCCAGCAGCCGGGACAGGGTTCAGCCCCAGCATTTT	CASSRDRVQPQHF
-	TRBJ1-1	-	TRBV6-1	TGTGCCACCAGAGGGAACACTGAAGCTTTCTTT	CATRGNTEAFF
-	TRBJ1-1	-	TRBV27	TGTGCCAGCAGTTTCTTCCCTTCGAGGGGCACTGAAGCTTTCTTT	CASSFFPSRGTEAFF
-	TRBJ2-6	TRBD1	TRBV11-1	TGTGCCAGCAGCTTAGTGGGGACAGGGCACTCTGGGGCCAACGTCCTGACTTTC	CASSLVGTGHSGANVLTF
once	TRBJ2-2	-	TRBV21-1	TGTGCCAGCAGTACCAGGGTGAGGGACGCCGGGGAGCTGTTTTTT	CASSTRVRDAGELFF
-	TRBJ2-1	-	TRBV11-2	TGTGCCAGCAGCCCCTTCTTGGGAGCGGCCTACAATGAGCAGTTCTTC	CASSPFLGAAYNEQFF
-	TRBJ1-2	-	TRBV28	TGTGCCAGCAATCTTGGGGGCAGGAACTATGGCTACACCTTC	CASNLGGRNYGYTF
-	TRBJ1-3	-	TRBV7-9	TGTGCCAGCAGCTTAGACAGCACTTCCTCTGGAAACACCATATATTTT	CASSLDSTSSGNTIYF
-	TRBJ2-7	TRBD2	TRBV5-4	TGTGCCAGCAGCTTGGGGGCAGCGGGGGAGCAGTACTTC	CASSLGAAGEQYF
-	TRBJ1-2	TRBD1	TRBV6-6	TGTGCCAGCAGCCTCGACAGGGCCTATGGCTACACCTTC	CASSLDRAYGYTF
-	TRBJ2-5	TRBD2	TRBV7-8	TGTGCCAGCAGCTCGGGACTAGCGGGAGGAGCGGGCCAAGAGACCCAGTACTTC	CASSSGLAGGAGQETQYF
-	TRBJ2-5	-	TRBV5-6	TGTGCCAGCAGCATGGGACGGAACCAAGAGACCCAGTACTTC	CASSMGRNQETQYF
-	TRBJ2-3	TRBD2	TRBV6-1	TGTGCCAGCCTGGGGGGGAGTGGGGCAGATACGCAGTATTTT	CASLGGSGADTQYF
-	TRBJ2-2	TRBD2	TRBV25-1	TGTGCCAGCAGTGACCCCCGGGCGGGAGCGGCCGGGGAGCTGTTTTTT	CASSDPRAGAAGELFF
-	TRBJ1-2	TRBD1	TRBV18	TGTGCCAGCTCACCGATGGGACAGCTAGTCGCCTATGGCTACACCTTC	CASSPMGQLVAYGYTF
-	TRBJ1-5	-	TRBV4-3	TGCGCCAGCAGCCAAGATCTGGGTCAGCCCCAGCATTTT	CASSQDLGQPQHF
-	TRBJ2-3	TRBD1	TRBV11-3	TGTGCCAGCGCGACAGGGGCGAGCACAGATACGCAGTATTTT	CASATGASTDTQYF
-	TRBJ2-3	-	TRBV4-2	TGTGCCAGCAGCCGAGAAGGGAGGAGGGTTTTGGATACGCAGTATTTT	CASSREGRRVLDTQYF
-	TRBJ2-7	TRBD2	TRBV29-1	TGCAGCGTTGATCGGGCTAGCGGGAGGGCCCAGATCTTC	CSVDRASGRAQIF
-	TRBJ2-6	-	TRBV4-3	TGCGCCAGCAGCCAAGAGGGACGGGAACTCTGGGCCAACGTCCTGACTTTC	CASSQEGRELWANVLTF
-	TRBJ2-1	TRBD2	TRBV19	TGTGCCTCGGGAGCGGGAGTGAGGGAGCAGTTCTTC	CASGAGVREQFF
-	TRBJ2-3	-	TRBV6-5	TGTGCCAGCAGGACCTCCGGTACAGATACGCAGTATTTT	CASRTSGTDTQYF
-	TRBJ2-7	-	TRBV6-1	TGTGCCAGCAGTGGCGGGATTCACTACGAGCAGTACTTC	CASSGGIHYEQYF
-	TRBJ2-7	-	TRBV11-2	TGTGCCAGCAGCCCTCCTCGCGGAGGGCCGGGCCTCTACGAGCAGTACTTC	CASSPPRGGPGLYEQYF
-	TRBJ2-1	TRBD2	TRBV6-1	TGTGCCAGCAGTGTATTAGCGGGGGGGGCAGGCAATGAGCAGTTCTTC	CASSVLAGGAGNEQFF
-	TRBJ2-3	TRBD2	TRBV7-9	TGTGCCAGCAGCTTAGAGGTTAGCGGGAGGGCCACAGATACGCAGTATTTT	CASSLEVSGRATDTQYF
-	TRBJ1-1	-	TRBV29-1	TGCAGCGTTGGGCAGTCGGGGACGGCCCTAGCTGAAGCTTTCTTT	CSVGQSGTALAEAFF
-	TRBJ2-3	-	TRBV19	TGTGCCAGTAGTATGGGTGGAGGGCGTTCGGTCGGAGATACGCAGTATTTT	CASSMGGGRSVGDTQYF
-	TRBJ1-5	-	TRBV28	TGTGCCAGCAGTCTCCCCCTATTGAGGGGCAATCAGCCCCAGCATTTT	CASSLPLLRGNQPQHF
-	TRBJ2-7	-	TRBV28	TGTGCCAGCAGTTTGACGACAGCCGAATACGAGCAGTACTTC	CASSLTTAEYEQYF
-	TRBJ1-5	TRBD1	TRBV7-2	TGTGCCAGCAGCTCCCTCACGACAGGGATGGGACAGCCCCAGCATTTT	CASSSLTTGMGQPQHF
-	TRBJ2-1	TRBD2	TRBV28	TGTGCCAGCAAACTAGCGGGAGTGGGGAATGAGCAGTTCTTC	CASKLAGVGNEQFF
-	TRBJ1-6	-	TRBV18	TGTGCCAGCTCACCGAATTATAATTCACCCCTCCACTTT	CASSPNYNSPLHF
-	TRBJ1-1	-	TRBV6-5	TGTGCCAGCAGTTCCTCGGGGGCTGTGGGCACTGAAGCTTTCTTT	CASSSSGAVGTEAFF
-	TRBJ1-2	-	TRBV29-1	TGCAGCGCCCTCGCTCCGGGCCCTGTATTCCCAGGCTACACCTTC	CSALAPGPVFPGYTF
-	TRBJ2-6	TRBD1	TRBV5-4	TGTGCCAGCAGCTTTTTTGGACAGGGGGCTTCTGGGGCCAACGTCCTGACTTTC	CASSFFGQGASGANVLTF
-	TRBJ2-3	TRBD2	TRBV28	TGTGCCAGCAGCAAGGCACTACTAGCGGGAGGTAGCACAGATACGCAGTATTTT	CASSKALLAGGSTDTQYF
-	TRBJ2-1	TRBD1	TRBV7-6	TGTGCCAGCATCCTTACCACAGGGGGCATTGAGCAGTTCTTC	CASILTTGGIEQFF
-	TRBJ1-1	TRBD1	TRBV2	TGTGCCAGCAGCCCAGGACAGGGTTGGACTGAAGCTTTCTTT	CASSPGQGWTEAFF
-	TRBJ2-1	-	TRBV19	TGTGCCAGTAGTATCCAGCGGGCGACCAATGAGCAGTTCTTC	CASSIQRATNEQFF
once	TRBJ2-1	TRBD2	TRBV11-3	TGTGCCAGCAGCGCCTCCGGGACTAGCGGGAGTTATGAGCAGTTCTTC	CASSASGTSGSYEQFF
few	TRBJ1-1	-	TRBV7-2	TGTGCCAGCAGCTTACTTCCGAACACTGAAGCTTTCTTT	CASSLLPNTEAFF
-	TRBJ2-2	-	TRBV7-9	TGTGCCAGCAGCCGCGGGGTATACCGGGGCACCGGGGAGCTGTTTTTT	CASSRGVYRGTGELFF
many	TRBJ1-2	-	TRBV28	TGTGCCAGCAGTTTAAACGCAGGGGTCGATGGCTACACCTTC	CASSLNAGVDGYTF
-	TRBJ2-7	TRBD1	TRBV7-2	TGTGCCAGCAGCTTCTCCTCGACAGGGTGGTACGAGCAGTACTTC	CASSFSSTGWYEQYF